This record concerns one T cell receptor (beta chain) sequence. Its antigen is not identified. Produced via immunoSEQ multiplex PCR; TCRdb's table is partial and in-frame only. Of fewer than 25,000 clones in the sample, nearly 85% were seen once. Germline CDR1 reads SGHDT; CDR2 reads YYEEEE. V lost 2 bases, J lost 7 bases, and 6 bases stayed unmatched. This CDR3 has 14 residues. The data were obtained in a study of OX40 agonist ivuxolimab in advanced cancers. Findings and caveats of the study: CD4+ and CD8+ blood T cells expanded clonally by week 6 at 0.1 to 3.0 mg/kg. Low normalized T-cell clonal expansion also characterized some of the nonresponders.

This chain joins TRBV5-6 and TRBJ2-1; 7 nucleotides align to TRBD1. This sequence was found in an adult with an advanced solid tumor such as melanoma, head and neck, liver or kidney cancer. The sequenced sample was CD4+ or CD8+ T cells sorted from blood, obtained in a trial of the OX40 agonist ivuxolimab. The CDR3 DNA reads TGTGCCAGCAGCTTCTACAGGGGTTTGAATGAGCAGTTCTTC. It translates to CASSFYRGLNEQFF.